The rows below give T cell receptor beta chains drawn from one sample of a study of post-analysis software for immune sequencing data. Each CDR3 protein is one row after TCRdb ran MiXCR on the PCR reads. The sample has about 210,000 distinct CDR3 sequences; approximately 28% are singletons. The sequencing sample was made of blood. Receptor source: a girl under 18 with multiple sclerosis. The CDR3 runs from the conserved cysteine through the conserved F or W. The D gene is left open where the match is weak. Size is omitted from some rows. Given values are once, few, many or a class for expanded clones.

v_gene,j_gene,abundance,d_gene,CDR3nt,CDR3aa
TRBV28,TRBJ2-5,.,TRBD1,TGTGCCAGCAGTTGGACAGGGGGTCGGGAGCAGTACTTC,CASSWTGGREQYF
TRBV28,TRBJ2-5,few,.,TGTGCCAGCAGTTTCCCGAGCTACCAAGAGACCCAGTACTTC,CASSFPSYQETQYF
TRBV5-1,TRBJ1-6,many,.,TGCGCCAGCAGCTTACAGGGACCAAGCTCCTATAATTCACCCCTCCACTTT,CASSLQGPSSYNSPLHF
TRBV20-1,TRBJ2-7,.,TRBD1,TGCAGTGTCCCGAGGTCGGGACAGGGAACGAGGGAGCAGTACTTC,CSVPRSGQGTREQYF
TRBV6-6,TRBJ1-3,.,.,TGTGCCAGCTCTACCACCGCAGCCGGGGGTACCATATATTTT,CASSTTAAGGTIYF
TRBV27,TRBJ2-7,many,.,TGTGCCAGCAGTCTAGCAGATCAGTCCTACGAGCAGTACTTC,CASSLADQSYEQYF
TRBV2,TRBJ1-4,.,.,TGTGCCAGCAGTGAAGGCCAGAGTTTGGATGAAAAACTGTTTTTT,CASSEGQSLDEKLFF
TRBV5-1,TRBJ2-5,.,.,TGCGCCAGCAGCCGCCCGGGGGCCCGGGAGACCCAGTACTTC,CASSRPGARETQYF
TRBV5-1,TRBJ2-2,.,.,TGCGCCAGCAGTCGAGATACCGGGGAGCTGTTTTTT,CASSRDTGELFF
TRBV29-1,TRBJ1-6,many,TRBD1,TGCAGCGGAAGGACAGGGATCTTTAATTCACCCCTCCACTTT,CSGRTGIFNSPLHF
TRBV20-1,TRBJ2-1,.,.,TGCAGTGCTAGAGCGGAGTGGCCCTACAATGAGCAGTTCTTC,CSARAEWPYNEQFF
TRBV20-1,TRBJ1-1,few,TRBD1,TGCAGTGCTTTCCGGACAGGGACGAGCACTGAAGCTTTCTTT,CSAFRTGTSTEAFF
TRBV7-2,TRBJ1-4,.,.,TGTGCCAGCAGCTTACAGGGGAGCTTGGCTAATGAAAAACTGTTTTTT,CASSLQGSLANEKLFF
TRBV15,TRBJ2-7,many,.,TGTGCCACCAGCAGATTCCTCGGCGAGCAGTACTTC,CATSRFLGEQYF
TRBV12-3/TRBV12-4,TRBJ2-3,many,.,TGTGCCAGCAGCTTAGGAGGTGATACGCAGTATTTT,CASSLGGDTQYF
TRBV7-8,TRBJ2-5,once,.,TGTGCCAGCAGCGCACCCAGCGGCTACGGGCAGTACTTC,CASSAPSGYGQYF
TRBV15,TRBJ2-1,many,TRBD2,TGTGCCACCAGCAGAGCTAGCGGGAGATCCTACAATGAGCAGTTCTTC,CATSRASGRSYNEQFF
TRBV5-1,TRBJ2-3,many,.,TGCGCCAGCAGCTTGGGAAGTTCCGATACGCAGTATTTT,CASSLGSSDTQYF
TRBV15,TRBJ1-4,.,.,TGTGCCACCAGCAGAGTGGCAGCTGATAATGAAAAACGGTTTTTT,CATSRVAADNEKRFF
TRBV5-6,TRBJ1-2,.,.,TGTGCCAGCGCTCCTGTGGGAAACTATGGCTACACCTTC,CASAPVGNYGYTF
TRBV30,TRBJ2-3,.,TRBD2,TGTGCCTGGAGATCTGGACTAGCGATAGCAGATACGCAGTATTTT,CAWRSGLAIADTQYF
TRBV20-1,TRBJ1-2,.,.,TGCAGTGCTCGGCGACAGTCAACTAACTATGGCTACACCTTC,CSARRQSTNYGYTF
TRBV7-9,TRBJ2-1,few,TRBD2,TGTGCCAGCAGCTTACCGCTAGCGGGGGGGAATGAGCAGTTCTTC,CASSLPLAGGNEQFF
TRBV28,TRBJ1-6,few,TRBD1,TGTGCCAGCCCCCAGACAGGGGTGGGGTCACCCCTCCACTTT,CASPQTGVGSPLHF
TRBV4-1,TRBJ2-7,many,.,TGCGCCAGCAGCCAAGACTGGGGGCGGCTTTCCTACGAGCAGTACTTC,CASSQDWGRLSYEQYF
TRBV7-9,TRBJ1-6,few,.,TGTGCCAGCAGCTTAGCTGTTTTCTACGGGGATTCACCCCTCCACTTT,CASSLAVFYGDSPLHF
TRBV6-6,TRBJ1-4,.,.,TGTGCCAGCAACAAGCAGGGGCCGGGGACTAATGAAAAACTGTTTTTT,CASNKQGPGTNEKLFF
TRBV5-1,TRBJ1-1,.,TRBD1,TGCGCCAGCAGCTTGTTCACAGGGGGAAAGAACACTGAAGCTTTCTTT,CASSLFTGGKNTEAFF
TRBV5-1,TRBJ2-7,.,TRBD2,TGCGCCAGCAGCTCTAATGGTTTAGCGGGAGCGCCCTCCTACAATGAGCAGTACTTC,CASSSNGLAGAPSYNEQYF
TRBV12-3/TRBV12-4,TRBJ2-5,.,TRBD2,TGTGCCAGCAGTGCCAGAACCTTTAGCGGGGGACAAGAGACCCAGTACTTC,CASSARTFSGGQETQYF
TRBV7-3,TRBJ2-1,.,TRBD1,TGTGCCAGCAGCCCAGGGACAGGCCAGCAGTTCTTC,CASSPGTGQQFF
TRBV5-1,TRBJ1-5,.,.,TGCGCCAGGGGCAGCGCTGACAATCAGCCCCAGCATTTT,CARGSADNQPQHF
TRBV20-1,TRBJ2-5,many,TRBD2,TGCAGTGCTAGTCTCTTAGGGACTAGCGGTAAAGAGACCCAGTACTTC,CSASLLGTSGKETQYF
TRBV2,TRBJ2-5,.,TRBD2,TGTGCCAGCAGTGAAATCGAGGCGGGGGGGACCCAGTACTTC,CASSEIEAGGTQYF
TRBV6-1,TRBJ2-3,.,TRBD2,TGTGCCAGCAGTGAAGATCCTAGCGGGACCTCACAGGCTACGCAGTATTTT,CASSEDPSGTSQATQYF
TRBV6-6,TRBJ1-6,few,.,TGTGCCAGCAGTCGTTCAGGGGTACCTAATTCACCCCTCCACTTT,CASSRSGVPNSPLHF
TRBV28,TRBJ2-7,many,TRBD1,TGTGCCAGCAGTTCCCGGGACAGGCTTTTCTACGAGCAGTACTTC,CASSSRDRLFYEQYF